The rows below give T cell receptor beta chains drawn from one sample of a study of STAT5B mutations in CD4+ large granular lymphocyte leukemia. The method was immunoSEQ multiplex PCR; TCRdb's version includes in-frame clones alone and lacks a portion of them. The sample holds tens of thousands of clones, roughly 76% seen once. Sequencing used CD4+ T cells from blood buffy coats. The receptors stem from a human donor in good health. Both conserved end residues are part of each CDR3. A D gene is named only where the DNA matches it firmly. Only some rows state a clone size, as once, few, many or a class for expanded clones.

V gene,J gene,clone size,D gene,CDR3 DNA,CDR3 protein
TRBV21-1,TRBJ2-3,.,.,TGTGCCAGCAGCAAAGCGGGATGGCTACCCCGGGAGCGGACCAGCACAGATACGCAGTATTTT,CASSKAGWLPRERTSTDTQYF
TRBV7-9,TRBJ1-2,.,TRBD1,TGTGCCAGCAGCTCCGACAGGGTCTATGGCTACACCTTC,CASSSDRVYGYTF
TRBV5-5,TRBJ2-1,.,TRBD2,TGTGCCAGCAGCCCGGTAGCGGGGGGGCCGAGTGAGCAGTTCTTC,CASSPVAGGPSEQFF
TRBV28,TRBJ1-2,once,.,TGTGCCAGCAGTTTATGGGCCCAGGGAGGCTACACCTTC,CASSLWAQGGYTF
TRBV11-3,TRBJ1-6,.,.,TGTGCCACAGGGGCCCCAAGCCTTCGATATAATTCACCCCTCCACTTT,CATGAPSLRYNSPLHF
TRBV7-9,TRBJ1-6,few,.,TGTGCCAGCAGCTTAGCCGGCAATTCACCCCTCCACTTT,CASSLAGNSPLHF
TRBV5-5,TRBJ2-3,.,.,TGTGCCAGCAGCCCTCCCACAGATACGCAGTATTTT,CASSPPTDTQYF
TRBV2,TRBJ1-6,once,.,TGTGCCAGCAGTGAAGCATCGGCAGGGACGGGATCACCCCTCCACTTT,CASSEASAGTGSPLHF
TRBV30,TRBJ2-2,.,TRBD1,TGTGCCTGGAGTGCTTGGACAGGTTTCGCGAACACCGGGGAGCTGTTTTTT,CAWSAWTGFANTGELFF
TRBV6-1,TRBJ2-4,.,.,TGTGCCAGCAGTGAAGGATGGTCAGCGGGCATTCAGTACTTC,CASSEGWSAGIQYF
TRBV7-6,TRBJ1-2,.,.,TGTGCCAGCAGCTTAGGGGGGCAAGGGGGCTACACCTTC,CASSLGGQGGYTF
TRBV7-2,TRBJ2-4,once,TRBD1,TGTGCCAGCAGCTCCTTAAGAGGACAGGGGCTAGTAGCCAAAAACATTCAGTACTTC,CASSSLRGQGLVAKNIQYF
TRBV10-3,TRBJ2-1,.,.,TGTGCCATCAGTGACGGAATTAACAATGAGCAGTTCTTC,CAISDGINNEQFF
TRBV7-6,TRBJ1-4,.,.,TGTGCCAGCAGCTTATTTCTTGATGAAAAACTGTTTTTT,CASSLFLDEKLFF
TRBV5-4,TRBJ2-7,.,TRBD2,TGTGCCAGCAGCAAAATAGCGGGAGGCCACTACGAGCAGTACTTC,CASSKIAGGHYEQYF
TRBV9,TRBJ2-6,.,.,TGTGCCAGCAGCGCTAAGGCTGGGGCCAACGTCCTGACTTTC,CASSAKAGANVLTF
TRBV5-1,TRBJ1-6,.,.,TGCGCCAGCAGCTTGGGGAACTTCTATAATTCACCCCTCCACTTT,CASSLGNFYNSPLHF
TRBV18,TRBJ1-1,once,.,TGTGCCCCCTCGGTGGGGAACACTGAAGCTTTCTTT,CAPSVGNTEAFF
TRBV5-1,TRBJ2-1,.,TRBD2,TGCGCCAGCCAATCTAGCGGGAGCTCCTACAATGAGCAGTTCTTC,CASQSSGSSYNEQFF
TRBV29-1,TRBJ2-6,.,.,TGCAGCGTTGGAGGGGAATCCGGGGCCAACGTCCTGACTTTC,CSVGGESGANVLTF
TRBV20-1,TRBJ2-3,once,.,TGCAGTGCTCGGAAGGATACGCAGTATTTT,CSARKDTQYF
TRBV18,TRBJ1-4,once,.,TGTGCCAGCTCAAGACAGGCAACTAATGAAAAACTGTTTTTT,CASSRQATNEKLFF
TRBV30,TRBJ1-4,.,.,TGTGCCTGGCACGCTCCGGATGAAAAACTGTTTTTT,CAWHAPDEKLFF
TRBV6-5,TRBJ1-1,.,TRBD1,TGTGCCAGCAGAACCACAGGGGGCGCGGTTGAAGCTTTCTTT,CASRTTGGAVEAFF
TRBV5-1,TRBJ1-3,.,TRBD1,TGCGCCAGCAGCGATTTATTTCCGGACAGGGCAACTGGAAACACCATATATTTT,CASSDLFPDRATGNTIYF
TRBV6-4,TRBJ2-1,.,.,TGTGCCAGCAGTGACAGGACAGGGAGGGACAATGAGCAGTTCTTC,CASSDRTGRDNEQFF
TRBV29-1,TRBJ1-2,.,TRBD1,TGCAGCGTTGACGGACAGGGAGGTGGCTACACCTTC,CSVDGQGGGYTF
TRBV7-9,TRBJ2-7,.,.,TGTGCCAGCAGCCAGGGGTACTACGAGCAGTACTTC,CASSQGYYEQYF
TRBV18,TRBJ1-6,few,.,TGTGCCAGCTCACTTCCGGGTAATTCACCCCTCCACTTT,CASSLPGNSPLHF
TRBV27,TRBJ2-5,.,TRBD2,TGTGCCAGCAGTTTCGGGACTAGATCAGAGACCCAGTACTTC,CASSFGTRSETQYF
TRBV18,TRBJ1-1,.,.,TGTGCCAGCTCACCCCTTCAAGGCGCTGAAGCTTTCTTT,CASSPLQGAEAFF
TRBV19,TRBJ2-1,.,.,TGTGCCAGTAGTATAGATCGACTGACCTCCTACAATGAGCAGTTCTTC,CASSIDRLTSYNEQFF
TRBV28,TRBJ1-1,.,.,TGTGCCAGCAGTTTCTTGGACAGGAACACTGAAGCTTTCTTT,CASSFLDRNTEAFF
TRBV9,TRBJ2-2,.,TRBD2,TGTGCCAGCAGCGTAGGTCCTAGCGGAAACACCGGGGAGCTGTTTTTT,CASSVGPSGNTGELFF
TRBV7-2,TRBJ2-2,.,.,TGTGCCAGCAGCTCCCGGACTGCGGGGGAGCTGTTTTTT,CASSSRTAGELFF
TRBV19,TRBJ1-3,.,.,TGTGCCAGTACCCTGAGGTACCGGGATTCTGGAAACACCATATATTTT,CASTLRYRDSGNTIYF
TRBV30,TRBJ2-4,once,.,TGTGCCTGGAGTGTAAAAGGGGACATTCAGTACTTC,CAWSVKGDIQYF
TRBV5-1,TRBJ2-7,.,.,TGCGCCAGCAGCTTGGACAATAACCGTCTTGGCTCCTACGAGCAGTACTTC,CASSLDNNRLGSYEQYF
TRBV28,TRBJ1-3,.,.,TGTGCCAGCAGTTCAAACAGGGACACCATATATTTT,CASSSNRDTIYF
TRBV27,TRBJ2-2,.,TRBD1,TGTGCCAGCAGTTTAGAGGGGGCATGGACCGGGGAGCTGTTTTTT,CASSLEGAWTGELFF